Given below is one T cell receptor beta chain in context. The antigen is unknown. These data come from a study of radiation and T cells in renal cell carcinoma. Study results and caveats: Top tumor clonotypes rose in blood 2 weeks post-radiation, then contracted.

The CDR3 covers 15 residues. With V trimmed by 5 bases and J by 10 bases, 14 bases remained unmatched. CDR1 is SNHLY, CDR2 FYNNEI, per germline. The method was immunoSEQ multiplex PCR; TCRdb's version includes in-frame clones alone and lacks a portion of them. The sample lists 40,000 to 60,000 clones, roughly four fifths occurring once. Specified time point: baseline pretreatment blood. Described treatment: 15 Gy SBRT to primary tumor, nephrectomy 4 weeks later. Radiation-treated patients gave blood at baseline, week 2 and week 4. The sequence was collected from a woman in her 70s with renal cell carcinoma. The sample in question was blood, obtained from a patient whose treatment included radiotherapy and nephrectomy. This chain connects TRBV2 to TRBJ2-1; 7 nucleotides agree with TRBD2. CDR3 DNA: TGTGCCAGCAGTCAATTAGCGGGTAGTAGCGGGGAGCAGTTCTTC. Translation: CASSQLAGSSGEQFF.